The clone carrying this T cell receptor (beta chain) was detected a few times. Antigen: not known. This entry comes from a study of blood T cells in healthy people across ages. The second PCR ran about 6 to 11 cycles with a sample-barcoded 5' primer and J-beta primers. TCRdb re-analysed the 5' RACE reads in MiXCR, keeping a single row per CDR3 protein. Of approximately 1.5 million distinct CDR3 sequences listed, roughly a third were seen once; the top ten hold around 11%. Aged roughly 6 to 100, donors were systemically healthy Caucasians from Russia. General study points: The unsorted PBMCs prevented any conclusive comparison of naive versus antigen-experienced cells. TCR beta diversity tracked closely with naive T cell percentage. Older age coincided with a roughly linear decline in TCR beta diversity per million T cells.

Germline CDR1 reads LGHDT; CDR2 reads YNNKEL (reference sequence). This CDR3 has 15 amino acids. The trim removed 5 bases at V and 5 bases at J, leaving 11 bases unmatched. Input material: blood. The chain links TRBV3-1 to TRBJ1-1; 7 bases agree with TRBD1. The receptor comes from a woman aged 25 to 39 in good health. Here the CDR3 DNA reads TGTGCCAGCAGCGAACAGGGGCGCAGGTTTACTGAAGCTTTCTTT. Its translation is CASSEQGRRFTEAFF.